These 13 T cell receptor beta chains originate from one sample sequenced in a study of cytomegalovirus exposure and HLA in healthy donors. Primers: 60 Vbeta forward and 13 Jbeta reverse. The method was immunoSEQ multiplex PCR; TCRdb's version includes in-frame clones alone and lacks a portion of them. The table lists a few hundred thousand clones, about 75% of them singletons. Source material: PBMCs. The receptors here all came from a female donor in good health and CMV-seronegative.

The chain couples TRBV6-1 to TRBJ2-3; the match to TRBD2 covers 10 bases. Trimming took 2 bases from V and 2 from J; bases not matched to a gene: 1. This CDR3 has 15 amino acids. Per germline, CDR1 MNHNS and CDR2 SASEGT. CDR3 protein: CASSELAGDTDTQYF. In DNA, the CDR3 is TGTGCCAGCAGTGAACTAGCGGGAGACACAGATACGCAGTATTTT.

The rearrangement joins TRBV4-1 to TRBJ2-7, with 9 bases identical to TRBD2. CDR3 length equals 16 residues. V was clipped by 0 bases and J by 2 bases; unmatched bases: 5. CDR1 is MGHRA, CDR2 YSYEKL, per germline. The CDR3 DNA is TGCGCCAGCAGCCAAGACGCGGGAGGGTCCACCTACGAGCAGTACTTC. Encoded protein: CASSQDAGGSTYEQYF.

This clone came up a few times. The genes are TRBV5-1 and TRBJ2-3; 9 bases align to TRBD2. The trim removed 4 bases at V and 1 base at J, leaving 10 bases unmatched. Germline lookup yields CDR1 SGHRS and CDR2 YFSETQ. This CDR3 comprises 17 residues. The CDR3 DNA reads TGCGCCAGCAGCATGACTAGCGGACTCCATCGCACAGATACGCAGTATTTT. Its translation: CASSMTSGLHRTDTQYF.

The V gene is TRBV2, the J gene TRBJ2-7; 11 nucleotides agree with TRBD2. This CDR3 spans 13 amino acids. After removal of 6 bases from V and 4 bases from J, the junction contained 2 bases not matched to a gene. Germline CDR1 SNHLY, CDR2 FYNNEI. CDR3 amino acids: CASRTSGRYEQYF. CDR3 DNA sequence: TGTGCCAGCAGAACTAGCGGGAGATACGAGCAGTACTTC.

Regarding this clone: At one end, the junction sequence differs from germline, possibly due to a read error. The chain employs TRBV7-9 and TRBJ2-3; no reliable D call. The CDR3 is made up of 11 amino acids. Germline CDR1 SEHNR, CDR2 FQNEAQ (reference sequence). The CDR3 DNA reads TGTTCCAGCAGCCCCCGAGATACGCAGTATTTT. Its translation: CSSSPRDTQYF.

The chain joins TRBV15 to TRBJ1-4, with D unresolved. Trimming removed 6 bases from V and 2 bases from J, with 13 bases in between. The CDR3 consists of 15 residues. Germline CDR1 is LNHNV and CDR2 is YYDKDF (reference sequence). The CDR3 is CATRPNQDTNEKLFF. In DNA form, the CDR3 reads TGTGCCACCAGACCGAACCAGGATACTAATGAAAAACTGTTTTTT. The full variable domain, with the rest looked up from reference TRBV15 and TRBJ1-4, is DAMVIQNPRYQVTQFGKPVTLSCSQTLNHNVMYWYQQKSSQAPKLLFHYYDKDFNNEADTPDNFQSRRPNTSFCFLDIRSPGLGDTAMYLCATRPNQDTNEKLFFGSGTQLSVL.

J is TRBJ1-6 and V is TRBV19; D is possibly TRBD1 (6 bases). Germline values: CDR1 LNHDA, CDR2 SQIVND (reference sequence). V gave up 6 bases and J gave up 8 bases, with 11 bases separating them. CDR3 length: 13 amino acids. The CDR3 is CASSVNRDSPLHF. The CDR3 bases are TGTGCCAGTAGCGTAAACAGGGATTCACCCCTCCACTTT.

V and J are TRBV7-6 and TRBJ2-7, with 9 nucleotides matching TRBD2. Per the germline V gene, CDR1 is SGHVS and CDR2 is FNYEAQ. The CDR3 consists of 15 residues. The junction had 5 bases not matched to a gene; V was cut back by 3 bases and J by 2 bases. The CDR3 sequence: CASSFETSGTYEQYF. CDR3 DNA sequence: TGTGCCAGCAGCTTCGAGACTAGCGGTACCTACGAGCAGTACTTC.

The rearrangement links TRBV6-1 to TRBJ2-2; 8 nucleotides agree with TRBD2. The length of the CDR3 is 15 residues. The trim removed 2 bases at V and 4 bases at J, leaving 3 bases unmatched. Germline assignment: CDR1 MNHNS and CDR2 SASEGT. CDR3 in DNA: TGTGCCAGCAGTGAATTAGCGGGACCCACCGGGGAGCTGTTTTTT. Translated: CASSELAGPTGELFF.

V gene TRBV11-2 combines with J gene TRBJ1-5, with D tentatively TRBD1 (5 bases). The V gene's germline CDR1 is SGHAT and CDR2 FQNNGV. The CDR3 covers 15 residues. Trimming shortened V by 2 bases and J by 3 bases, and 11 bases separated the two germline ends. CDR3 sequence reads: CASSLQGSNNQPQHF. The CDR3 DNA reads TGTGCCAGCAGCTTACAGGGTTCCAACAATCAGCCCCAGCATTTT.

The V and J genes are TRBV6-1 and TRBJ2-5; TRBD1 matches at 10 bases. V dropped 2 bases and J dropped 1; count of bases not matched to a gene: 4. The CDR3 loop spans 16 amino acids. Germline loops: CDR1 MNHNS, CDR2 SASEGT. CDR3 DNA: TGTGCCAGCAGTGAATTGGGACAGGGGCTCCAAGAGACCCAGTACTTC. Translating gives CASSELGQGLQETQYF.

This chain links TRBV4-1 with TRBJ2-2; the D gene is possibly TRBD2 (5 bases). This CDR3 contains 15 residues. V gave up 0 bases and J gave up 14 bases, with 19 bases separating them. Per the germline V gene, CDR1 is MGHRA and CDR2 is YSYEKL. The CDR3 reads CASSQEGHGSEGLFF. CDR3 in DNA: TGCGCCAGCAGCCAAGAAGGGCATGGATCCGAGGGTCTGTTTTTT.

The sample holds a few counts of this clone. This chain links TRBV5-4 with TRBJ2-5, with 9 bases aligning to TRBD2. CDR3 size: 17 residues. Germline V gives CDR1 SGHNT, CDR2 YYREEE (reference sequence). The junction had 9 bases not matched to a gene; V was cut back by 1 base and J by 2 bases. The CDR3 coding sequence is TGTGCCAGCAGCTTGCGACTAGCGGCGGTTTTTCAAGAGACCCAGTACTTC. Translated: CASSLRLAAVFQETQYF.